This T cell receptor beta chain was observed in a study of cytomegalovirus exposure and HLA in healthy donors. Study at large: Counted in an early data release were about 85 million unique TCRs from HLA-typed donors. General study points: In an earlier analysis, in roughly 600 donors, most V segments appeared productive either ~87% or ~30% of the time. A later analysis linked a missense DCLRE1C variant to TCR beta V- and J-gene trimming. Some V segments (TRBV6-2 and TRBV6-3 among them) were excluded as indistinguishable.

Germline assignment: CDR1 KGHSH and CDR2 LQKENI. V lost 0 bases and J lost 7; bases outside the gene matches: 13. This CDR3 is built from 18 residues. The PCR was carried out with 60 Vbeta primers and 13 Jbeta primers. The method was immunoSEQ multiplex PCR; TCRdb's version includes in-frame clones alone and lacks a portion of them. Of about 98,000 clones in the sample, roughly 85% were seen once. This clone was seen a few times. The antigen remains unidentified. This receptor was taken from a man aged 35 to 55 in good health and CMV-seronegative. Sample: PBMCs. The gene calls are TRBV18 and TRBJ1-4; the match to TRBD1 covers 8 bases. The CDR3 region is CASSPPPRQGMSGEKLFF. The DNA of the CDR3 is TGTGCCAGCTCACCACCTCCGAGACAGGGGATGTCGGGTGAAAAACTGTTTTTT.